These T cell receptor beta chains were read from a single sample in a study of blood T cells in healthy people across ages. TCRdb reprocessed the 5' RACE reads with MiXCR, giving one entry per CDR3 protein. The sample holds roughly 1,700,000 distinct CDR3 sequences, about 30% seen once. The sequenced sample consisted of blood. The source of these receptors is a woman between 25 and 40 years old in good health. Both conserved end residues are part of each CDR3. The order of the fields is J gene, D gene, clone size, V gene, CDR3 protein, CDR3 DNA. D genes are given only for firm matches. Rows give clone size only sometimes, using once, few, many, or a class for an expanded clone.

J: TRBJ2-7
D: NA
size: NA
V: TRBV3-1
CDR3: CASSQDHGELGNEQYF
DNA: TGTGCCAGCAGCCAAGATCACGGGGAACTCGGCAATGAGCAGTACTTC

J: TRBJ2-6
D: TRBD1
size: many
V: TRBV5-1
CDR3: CASSLEGAALPGANVLTF
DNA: TGCGCCAGCAGCTTGGAGGGGGCCGCCCTCCCTGGGGCCAACGTCCTGACTTTC

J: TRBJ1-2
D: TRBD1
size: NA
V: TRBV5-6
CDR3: CASSALDREGGYTF
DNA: TGTGCCAGCAGCGCCCTGGACAGGGAGGGAGGCTACACCTTC

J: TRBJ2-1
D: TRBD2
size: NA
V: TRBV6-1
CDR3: CASSIAGGRVLVDNEQFF
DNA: TGTGCCAGCAGTATTGCTGGCGGGAGAGTTTTAGTAGACAATGAGCAGTTCTTC

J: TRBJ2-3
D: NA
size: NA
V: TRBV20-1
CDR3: CSASRATDTQYF
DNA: TGCAGTGCTAGTCGTGCCACAGATACGCAGTATTTT

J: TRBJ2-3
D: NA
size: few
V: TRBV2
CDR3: CASSAGTQVDTQYF
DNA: TGTGCCAGCAGCGCCGGGACTCAGGTGGATACGCAGTATTTT

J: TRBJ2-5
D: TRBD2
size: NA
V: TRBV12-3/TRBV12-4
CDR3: CASSPSGGPSIGTQYF
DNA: TGTGCCAGCAGCCCTAGCGGGGGGCCCTCGATAGGGACCCAGTACTTC

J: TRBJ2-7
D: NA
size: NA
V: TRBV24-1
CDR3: CASRDGEQYF
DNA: TGTGCTTCCCGGGATGGGGAGCAGTACTTC

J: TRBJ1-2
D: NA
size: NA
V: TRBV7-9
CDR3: CASSLATGFMVYGYTF
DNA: TGTGCCAGCAGCTTAGCTACTGGGTTTATGGTCTATGGCTACACCTTC

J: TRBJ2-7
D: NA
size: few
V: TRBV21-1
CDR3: CASSKAVLNLYEQYF
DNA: TGTGCCAGCAGCAAAGCGGTCCTGAACCTTTACGAGCAGTACTTC

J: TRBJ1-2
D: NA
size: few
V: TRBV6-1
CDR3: CASIGDWGIYGYTF
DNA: TGTGCCAGCATAGGGGATTGGGGGATCTATGGCTACACCTTC

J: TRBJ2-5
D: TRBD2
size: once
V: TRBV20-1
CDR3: CSAREGAGVETQYF
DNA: TGCAGTGCTAGAGAAGGGGCGGGAGTGGAGACCCAGTACTTC

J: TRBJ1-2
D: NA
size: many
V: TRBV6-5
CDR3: CATLRGAGYGYTF
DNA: TGTGCCACCCTACGGGGGGCGGGCTATGGCTACACCTTC

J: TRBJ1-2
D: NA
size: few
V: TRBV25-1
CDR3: CASSEWNGFGYTF
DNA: TGTGCCAGCAGTGAATGGAACGGGTTTGGCTACACCTTC

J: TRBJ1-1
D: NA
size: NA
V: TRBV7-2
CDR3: CASSTDKAPNTEAFF
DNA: TGTGCCAGCAGCACTGACAAAGCACCTAACACTGAAGCTTTCTTT

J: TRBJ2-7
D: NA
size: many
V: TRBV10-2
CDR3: CASSEQIEQYF
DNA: TGCGCCAGCAGTGAACAGATCGAGCAGTACTTC

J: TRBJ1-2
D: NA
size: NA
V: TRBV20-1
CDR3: CSARRQAANYGYTF
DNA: TGCAGTGCTAGAAGGCAGGCAGCTAACTATGGCTACACCTTC

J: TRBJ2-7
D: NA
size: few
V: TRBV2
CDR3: CASLQGMRSEQYF
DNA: TGTGCCAGTTTACAGGGAATGAGAAGCGAGCAGTACTTC

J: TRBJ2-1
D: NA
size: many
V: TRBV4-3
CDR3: CASSQDTVGGYNEQFF
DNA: TGCGCCAGCAGCCAAGATACGGTAGGAGGGTACAATGAGCAGTTCTTC

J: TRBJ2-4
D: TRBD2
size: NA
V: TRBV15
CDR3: CATSTSTSSAGLAGAPYGQYF
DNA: TGTGCCACCAGCACGTCAACTTCGTCAGCTGGACTAGCGGGAGCCCCCTACGGGCAGTACTTC

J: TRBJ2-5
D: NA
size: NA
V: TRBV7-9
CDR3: CASSLGGKGETQYF
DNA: TGTGCCAGCAGCTTGGGCGGGAAGGGAGAGACCCAGTACTTC

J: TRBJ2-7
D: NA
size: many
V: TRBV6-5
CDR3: CASSYRDTSYEQYF
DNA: TGTGCCAGCAGTTACCGGGACACCTCCTACGAGCAGTACTTC

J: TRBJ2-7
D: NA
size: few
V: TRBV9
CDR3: CASSVATVGYEQYF
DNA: TGTGCCAGCAGCGTAGCGACAGTAGGCTACGAGCAGTACTTC

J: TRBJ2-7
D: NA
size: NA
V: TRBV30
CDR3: CAWSQLVYEQYF
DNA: TGTGCCTGGAGTCAACTAGTCTACGAGCAGTACTTC

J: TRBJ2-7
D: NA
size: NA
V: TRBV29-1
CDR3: CSVEAQETYEQYF
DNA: TGCAGCGTTGAAGCTCAGGAGACCTACGAGCAGTACTTC

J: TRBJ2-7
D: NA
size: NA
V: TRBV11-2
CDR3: CASSPRSVGEVYEQYF
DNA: TGTGCCAGCAGCCCCCGGTCGGTTGGCGAGGTCTACGAGCAGTACTTC

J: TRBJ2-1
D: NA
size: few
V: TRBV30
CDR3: CAWRAGLSSYNEQFF
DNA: TGTGCCTGGAGAGCTGGACTAAGCTCCTACAATGAGCAGTTCTTC

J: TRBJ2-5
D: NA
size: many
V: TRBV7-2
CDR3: CASSLGQAGGPGETQYF
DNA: TGTGCCAGCAGCTTAGGACAAGCTGGGGGCCCCGGGGAGACCCAGTACTTC

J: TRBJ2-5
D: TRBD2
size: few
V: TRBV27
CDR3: CASSLEGQLAGTFQETQYF
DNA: TGTGCCAGCAGTTTAGAGGGACAGCTAGCGGGAACCTTCCAAGAGACCCAGTACTTC

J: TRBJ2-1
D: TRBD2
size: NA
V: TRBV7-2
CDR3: CASSRLGGAGGPVDEQFF
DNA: TGTGCCAGCAGCCGACTGGGGGGCGCGGGAGGTCCTGTTGATGAGCAGTTCTTC

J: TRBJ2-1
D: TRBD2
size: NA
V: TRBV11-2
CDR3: CASSKAGVRNEQFF
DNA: TGTGCCAGCAGCAAAGCGGGAGTAAGAAATGAGCAGTTCTTC

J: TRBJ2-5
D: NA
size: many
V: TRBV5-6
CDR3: CASSLRSGQETQYF
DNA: TGTGCCAGCAGCTTAAGAAGCGGACAAGAGACCCAGTACTTC

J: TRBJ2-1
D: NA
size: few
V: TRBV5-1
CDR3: CASSVGPSSNEQFF
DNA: TGCGCCAGCAGCGTGGGACCTTCCTCCAATGAGCAGTTCTTC

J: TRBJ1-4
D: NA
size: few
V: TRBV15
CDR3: CATSREKGTGEKLFF
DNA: TGTGCCACCAGCAGAGAGAAGGGTACGGGGGAAAAACTGTTTTTT

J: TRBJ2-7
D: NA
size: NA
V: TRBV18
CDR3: CASSPQEEQYF
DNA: TGTGCCAGCTCACCCCAGGAGGAGCAGTACTTC

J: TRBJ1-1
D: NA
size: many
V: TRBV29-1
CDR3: CSVEHEEPNEAAFF
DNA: TGCAGCGTTGAACATGAAGAACCCAACGAAGCGGCTTTCTTT

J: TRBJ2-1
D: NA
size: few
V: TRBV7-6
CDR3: CASSVHIDGPGSYNEQFF
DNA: TGTGCCAGCAGCGTACACATAGACGGACCTGGCTCCTACAATGAGCAGTTCTTC

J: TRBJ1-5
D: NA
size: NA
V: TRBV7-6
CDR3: CASSPGWGGGQPQHF
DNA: TGTGCCAGCAGCCCGGGGTGGGGGGGCGGTCAGCCCCAGCATTTT

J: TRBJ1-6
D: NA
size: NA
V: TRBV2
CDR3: CASRAGATYNSPLHF
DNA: TGTGCCAGCAGGGCAGGGGCTACCTATAATTCACCCCTCCACTTT

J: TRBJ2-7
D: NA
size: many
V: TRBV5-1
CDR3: CASSLNSASYEQYF
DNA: TGCGCCAGCAGCTTAAACAGCGCTTCCTACGAGCAGTACTTC

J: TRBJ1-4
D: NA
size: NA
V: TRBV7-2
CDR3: CASSPELGGPREKLFF
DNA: TGTGCCAGCAGCCCCGAACTGGGGGGCCCAAGGGAAAAACTGTTTTTT

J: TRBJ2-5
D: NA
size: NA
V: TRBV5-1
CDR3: CASGARAEEETQYF
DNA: TGCGCCAGCGGCGCCAGGGCTGAGGAAGAGACCCAGTACTTC

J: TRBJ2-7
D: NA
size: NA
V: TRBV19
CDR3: CASSIRDSSSYEQYF
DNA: TGTGCCAGTAGTATAAGGGACTCCTCCTCCTACGAGCAGTACTTC

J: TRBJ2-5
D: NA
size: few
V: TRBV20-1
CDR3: CSALSDWTETQYF
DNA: TGCAGTGCTCTCTCGGACTGGACGGAGACCCAGTACTTC